The present TCR beta chain was sequenced within a study of T cell changes during pregnancy in multiple sclerosis. Sequenced by immunoSEQ multiplex PCR; TCRdb stores in-frame clones only, minus some. Seen here are about 100,000 clones, 85% to 95% observed once, and the top ten hold over 0.85%. CDR3 size: 17 residues. V was pared by 3 bases and J by 1 base, with 11 bases of the junction left unmatched. Germline loops: CDR1 KGHSH, CDR2 LQKENI. The specimen was peripheral blood, collected after pregnancy. The chain is built from TRBV18 and TRBJ2-7; 8 positions agree with TRBD2. The receptor was derived from a female donor with multiple sclerosis, enrolled in a pregnancy study. Written as DNA, the CDR3 is TGTGCCAGCTCACCCTTACCCTTAGCGGGATCGTCCTACGAGCAGTACTTC. Protein: CASSPLPLAGSSYEQYF.